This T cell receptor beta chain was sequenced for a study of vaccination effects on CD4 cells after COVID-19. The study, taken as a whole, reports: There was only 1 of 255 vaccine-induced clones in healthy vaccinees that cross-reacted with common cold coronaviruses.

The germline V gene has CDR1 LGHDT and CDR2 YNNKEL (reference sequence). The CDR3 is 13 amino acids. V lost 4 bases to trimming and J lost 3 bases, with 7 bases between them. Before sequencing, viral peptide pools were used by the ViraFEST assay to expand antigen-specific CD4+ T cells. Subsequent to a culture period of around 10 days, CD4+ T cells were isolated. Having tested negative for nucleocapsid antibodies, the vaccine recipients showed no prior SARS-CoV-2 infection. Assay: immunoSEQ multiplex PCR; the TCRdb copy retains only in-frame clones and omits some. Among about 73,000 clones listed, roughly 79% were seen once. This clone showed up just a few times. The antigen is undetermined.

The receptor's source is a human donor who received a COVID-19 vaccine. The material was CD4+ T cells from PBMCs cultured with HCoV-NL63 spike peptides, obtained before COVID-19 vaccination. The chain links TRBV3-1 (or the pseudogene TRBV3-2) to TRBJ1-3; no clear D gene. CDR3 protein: CASSLVLGNTIYF. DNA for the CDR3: TGTGCCAGCAGCCTAGTTCTTGGAAACACCATATATTTT.